This T cell receptor (beta chain) was observed in a study of blood T cell repertoires in COVID-19. Across the whole study: The analysed material was cDNA or gDNA that came from T cells, B-cell-depleted T cells, or PBMCs.

The cohort comprised adults aged 18 to 89 years residing in 20 to 30 US areas. Clinical histories supplied by participants themselves formed the basis of cohort assignment. Trimming left V 3 bases short and J 0 bases short, with 10 bases between. Germline V gene sequence: CDR1 SGDLS, CDR2 YYNGEE. The CDR3 is 15 amino acids. TCRdb's table, derived via immunoSEQ multiplex PCR, lists solely in-frame clones and lacks some. Among 140,000 to 150,000 clones listed, roughly 84% were seen once. This TCR came from a woman in her 50s who had been exposed to COVID-19. The chain couples TRBV9 to TRBJ1-5, with a weak D call TRBD1 (6 bases). The sequenced sample consisted of PBMCs or T cells enriched from blood (not recorded which). The CDR3 bases are TGTGCCAGCAGCGCATCAGGGGATAGCAATCAGCCCCAGCATTTT. Translation: CASSASGDSNQPQHF.